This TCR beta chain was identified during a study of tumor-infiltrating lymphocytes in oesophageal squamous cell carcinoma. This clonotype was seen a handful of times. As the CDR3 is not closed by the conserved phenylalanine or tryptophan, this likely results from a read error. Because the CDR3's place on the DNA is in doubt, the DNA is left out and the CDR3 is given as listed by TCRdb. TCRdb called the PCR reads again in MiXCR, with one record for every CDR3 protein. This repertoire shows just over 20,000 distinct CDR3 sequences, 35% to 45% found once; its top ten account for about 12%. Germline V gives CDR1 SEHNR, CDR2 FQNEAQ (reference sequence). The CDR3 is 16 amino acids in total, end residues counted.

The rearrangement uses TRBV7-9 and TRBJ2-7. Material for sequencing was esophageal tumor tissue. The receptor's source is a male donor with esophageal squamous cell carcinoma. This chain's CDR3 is CASRTNGANYGYTFGS.